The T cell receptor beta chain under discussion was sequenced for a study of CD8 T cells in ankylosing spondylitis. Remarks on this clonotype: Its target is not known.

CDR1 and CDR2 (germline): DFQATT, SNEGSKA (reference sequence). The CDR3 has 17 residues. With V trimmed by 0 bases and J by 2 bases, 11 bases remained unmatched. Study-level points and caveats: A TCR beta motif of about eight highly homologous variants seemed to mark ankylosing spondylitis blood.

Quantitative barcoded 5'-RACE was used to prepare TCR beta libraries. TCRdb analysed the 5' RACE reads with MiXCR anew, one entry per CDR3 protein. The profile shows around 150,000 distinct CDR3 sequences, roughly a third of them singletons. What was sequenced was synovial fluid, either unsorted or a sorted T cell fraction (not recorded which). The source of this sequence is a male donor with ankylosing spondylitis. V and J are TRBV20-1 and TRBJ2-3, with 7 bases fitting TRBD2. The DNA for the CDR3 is TGCAGTGCTAGAGATACTGGGGGAGCGGGAATCACAGATACGCAGTATTTT. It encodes CSARDTGGAGITDTQYF.